These 27 T cell receptor beta chains came from one sample sequenced in a study of technical replicates of blood from several donors. Clones were sequenced by immunoSEQ multiplex PCR, and TCRdb holds only the in-frame ones, with some missing. Here the sample spans about 83,000 clones, about 93% being singletons. The sequencing input was T cells isolated from PBMCs. These TCRs come from a human donor in good health.

This chain joins TRBV11-1 and TRBJ2-3, with D hard to call. Trimming pared 4 bases from V and 6 bases from J, leaving 8 bases between. This CDR3 contains 12 residues. In germline, CDR1 is SGHAT, CDR2 FQDESV (reference sequence). The CDR3: CASSSDKDTQYF. CDR3 coding DNA: TGTGCCAGCAGCTCAGATAAGGATACGCAGTATTTT.

This chain joins TRBV28 and TRBJ1-2; D remains unclear. The CDR3 extends over 11 amino acids. In germline, CDR1 is MDHEN, CDR2 SYDVKM. The V and J ends lost 4 bases and 4 bases respectively, with 4 bases between them. This CDR3 is CASSSGYGYTF. The CDR3 DNA is TGTGCCAGCAGTTCGGGCTATGGCTACACCTTC.

The CDR3 nucleotides are TGTGCCAGCAGCCAGGGAAGTGGGGAAGCTTTCTTT. Amino acid sequence: CASSQGSGEAFF. This chain links TRBV7-9 with TRBJ1-1; D possibly corresponds to TRBD1 (5 bases). The CDR3 length is 12 residues. CDR1 and CDR2 from the germline V gene are SEHNR and FQNEAQ (reference sequence). Trimming took off 5 bases at V and 8 bases at J, with 12 bases between the two ends.

This clone was counted once. CDR3: CAWNRDSREKLFF. CDR3 in DNA: TGTGCCTGGAACCGGGACAGTCGTGAAAAACTGTTTTTT. The rearrangement uses TRBV30 and TRBJ1-4; 7 positions agree with TRBD1. Germline V gives CDR1 GTSNPN, CDR2 SVGIG (reference sequence). The CDR3 is 13 amino acids. The V and J ends lost 4 bases and 7 bases, in that order; junction bases with no gene match: 6.

This clone came up once. The CDR3 sequence: CASHGQSSYEQYF. The CDR3 bases are TGTGCCAGCCACGGACAGAGCTCCTACGAGCAGTACTTC. This sequence joins TRBV27 and TRBJ2-7; weak D call: TRBD1 (6 bases). V was pared by 8 bases and J by 0 bases, with 11 bases between. This CDR3 comprises 13 residues. Germline V gene sequence: CDR1 MNHEY, CDR2 SMNVEV (reference sequence).

The rearrangement joins TRBV2 to TRBJ2-7, with TRBD1 as a possible D gene (6 bases). Germline CDR1 SNHLY, CDR2 FYNNEI. V lost 6 bases and J lost 9, with 21 bases in between. The CDR3 contains 14 residues. The CDR3 bases are TGTGCCAGCAGCGAGAGCAGGGGCGATTTCGGGCAGTACTTC. This codes for CASSESRGDFGQYF.

A single count supports this clone. The chain is built from TRBV6-1 and TRBJ1-6; D remains unclear. Germline V gene data show CDR1 as MNHNS and CDR2 as SASEGT. The germline V and J ends were trimmed by 11 bases and 1 base, with 12 bases remaining between them. The CDR3 is 14 amino acids. The CDR3 nucleotides read TGTGCCTGCCTAGGAGGATCCTATAATTCACCCCTCCACTTT. This gives the protein CACLGGSYNSPLHF.

This chain's CDR3 is CSVVEGSNTGELFF. The CDR3 coding sequence is TGCAGCGTTGTGGAGGGCTCGAACACCGGGGAGCTGTTTTTT. The rearrangement uses TRBV29-1 and TRBJ2-2, with D perhaps matching TRBD2 (6 bases). Trimming pared 4 bases from V and 0 bases from J, leaving 9 bases between. Germline values: CDR1 SQVTM, CDR2 ANQGSEA. The CDR3 length is 14 residues.

CDR3 sequence: CASSPPESRGHEQYF. CDR3 coding DNA: TGTGCCAGCTCACCCCCTGAGTCCCGTGGTCACGAGCAGTACTTC. This rearrangement joins TRBV18 to TRBJ2-7; D is uncertain. This CDR3 spans 15 amino acids. CDR1 is KGHSH, CDR2 LQKENI, per germline. Trimming shortened V by 3 bases and J by 5 bases, and 17 bases separated the two germline ends.

The chain has TRBV11-3 and TRBJ2-3; D gene ambiguous. This CDR3 has 11 residues. V was trimmed by 5 bases and J by 11 bases, leaving 11 bases between them. The germline V gene encodes CDR1 SGHNT and CDR2 YENEEA. Here the CDR3 DNA reads TGTGCCAGCAGCCCCCGACAAAAGCAGTATTTT. This encodes CASSPRQKQYF.

This chain joins TRBV10-1 and TRBJ2-3; 10 nucleotides match TRBD2. CDR3 size: 15 residues. Germline V CDR1 and CDR2: WNHNN, SYGVQD (reference sequence). V was pared by 2 bases and J by 4 bases, with 3 bases of the junction left unmatched. CDR3 in amino acids: CASSEVAGGADTQYF. The CDR3 DNA follows: TGCGCCAGCAGTGAGGTAGCGGGGGGTGCAGATACGCAGTATTTT.

The genes are TRBV5-1 and TRBJ2-5; the D gene is possibly TRBD2 (5 bases). Looked up from germline, CDR1 is SGHRS and CDR2 is YFSETQ. CDR3 length: 14 residues. The ends were cut back, 0 bases at V and 0 bases at J, with 6 bases in the middle. DNA of the CDR3: TGCGCCAGCAGCTTGGACGGGAACCAAGAGACCCAGTACTTC. Protein sequence: CASSLDGNQETQYF.

This chain uses TRBV4-1 with TRBJ1-5; TRBD1 is a possible D gene (6 bases). Germline V CDR1 and CDR2: MGHRA, YSYEKL. Trimming shortened V by 1 base and J by 4 bases, and 11 bases separated the two germline ends. CDR3 length: 15 amino acids. CDR3 amino acids: CASSQGQDTNQPQHF. The CDR3 DNA reads as TGCGCCAGCAGCCAAGGACAGGACACAAATCAGCCCCAGCATTTT.

The V call is TRBV5-1, the J call TRBJ2-2; TRBD2 agrees at 10 bases. This CDR3 comprises 18 residues. Germline V gene sequence: CDR1 SGHRS, CDR2 YFSETQ. V shed 1 base, J shed 1 base, and the junction held 7 bases outside the gene matches. CDR3 amino acids: CASSLFLGLARNTGELFF. The CDR3 nucleotides are TGCGCCAGCAGCTTGTTTCTGGGACTAGCGCGGAACACCGGGGAGCTGTTTTTT.

This sequence joins TRBV7-5 and TRBJ2-5; whether TRBD2, the table's D call, matches the DNA was not checked. TRBV7-5 is termed a pseudogene. The CDR3 has 14 residues. The CDR3 nucleotides are TGTGTCAGAAGCTCAACGGGGGGCCAAGAGACCCAGTACTTC. This codes for CVRSSTGGQETQYF.

The V gene is TRBV19, the J gene TRBJ1-1; D is ambiguous. Trimming stripped 5 bases from V and 6 bases from J, with 10 bases between. Looked up from germline, CDR1 is LNHDA and CDR2 is SQIVND (reference sequence). The CDR3 spans 12 residues. The CDR3 DNA is TGTGCCAGTAGTCTCGGACTGGCTGAAGCTTTCTTT. It is translated as CASSLGLAEAFF.

The chain has TRBV7-9 and TRBJ2-7; D might be TRBD2 (7 bases). V dropped 4 bases and J dropped 4 bases, with 14 bases sitting between them. The germline V gene has CDR1 SEHNR and CDR2 FQNEAQ (reference sequence). The CDR3 is made up of 14 amino acids. The CDR3 protein is CASSSAAGTYEQYF. The CDR3 DNA sequence: TGTGCCAGCAGCTCCGCAGCGGGGACATACGAGCAGTACTTC. Filled out from reference TRBV7-9 and TRBJ2-7, the complete variable domain reads DTGVSQNPRHKITKRGQNVTFRCDPISEHNRLYWYRQTLGQGPEFLTYFQNEAQLEKSRLLSDRFSAERPKGSFSTLEIQRTEQGDSAMYLCASSSAAGTYEQYFGPGTRLTVT.

The CDR3 DNA is TGTGCCAGCTGCCGGGACAGGGGATATGGCTACACCTTC. Translation: CASCRDRGYGYTF. The chain uses TRBV6-5 and TRBJ1-2; 10 bases are a match to TRBD1. The CDR3 totals 13 residues. Germline values: CDR1 MNHEY, CDR2 SVGAGI. The J segment lost 5 bases and the V segment lost 8 bases, leaving 5 bases of the junction unmatched.

The chain uses TRBV4-1 and TRBJ1-1, with TRBD1 identical over 7 bases. The germline CDR1 and CDR2 sequences are MGHRA and YSYEKL. The CDR3 is 17 amino acids. J was trimmed by 1 base and V by 7 bases; bases with no gene match: 15. The CDR3 loop is CASNYRGEPPSNTEAFF. CDR3 sequence (DNA): TGCGCCAGCAACTACAGGGGCGAGCCCCCGTCGAACACTGAAGCTTTCTTT.

This chain joins TRBV2 and TRBJ2-2; a weak D match, TRBD2 (5 bases). The CDR3 is made up of 15 amino acids. Deletions cut 3 bases from V and 4 bases from J, with 12 bases between. Per germline, CDR1 SNHLY and CDR2 FYNNEI. CDR3 nucleotides: TGTGCCAGCAGTGATGGAGAAGGGAGCACCGGGGAGCTGTTTTTT. Its translation: CASSDGEGSTGELFF.

V gene TRBV27 combines with J gene TRBJ2-1; 12 nucleotides line up with TRBD2. CDR3 length equals 15 residues. Germline values: CDR1 MNHEY, CDR2 SMNVEV (reference sequence). Trimming removed 7 bases from V and 9 bases from J; junction bases left unmatched: 10. The CDR3 DNA reads as TGTGCCAGCATTACTAGCGGGGGGCCACTTGGTGAGCAGTTCTTC. Its protein is CASITSGGPLGEQFF.

Only a few counts were recorded for this clone. This chain joins TRBV2 and TRBJ2-2; possible D gene TRBD2, 6 bases. Germline V CDR1 and CDR2: SNHLY, FYNNEI. Between the trimmed V and J ends, which lost 0 bases and 4 bases, there was a span of 9 bases. The length of the CDR3 is 15 residues. CDR3 amino acids: CASSEAGGGTGELFF. The CDR3 DNA sequence: TGTGCCAGCAGTGAAGCCGGGGGTGGCACCGGGGAGCTGTTTTTT.

Sample share makes this clone medium-sized. This chain joins TRBV2 and TRBJ2-2; the D is unclear. Trimming cost V 9 bases and J 2 bases, with 4 bases left between them. The CDR3 runs to 11 residues. Germline-derived CDR1 and CDR2 are SNHLY and FYNNEI. The CDR3 sequence: CASQNTGELFF. CDR3 bases: TGTGCCAGTCAAAACACCGGGGAGCTGTTTTTT. The full variable domain, rest sourced from reference TRBV2 and TRBJ2-2, is EPEVTQTPSHQVTQMGQEVILRCVPISNHLYFYWYRQILGQKVEFLVSFYNNEISEKSEIFDDQFSVERPDGSNFTLKIRSTKLEDSAMYFCASQNTGELFFGEGSRLTVL.

The rearrangement joins TRBV7-2 to TRBJ2-1; 14 bases are a match to TRBD2. The germline CDR1 and CDR2 sequences are SGHTA and FQGNSA. After removal of 8 bases from V and 6 bases from J, the junction contained 9 bases not matched to a gene. This CDR3 has 16 amino acids. As DNA, the CDR3 is TGTGCCAGCCGTCGACTAGCGGGAGGGTTTTCCAATGAGCAGTTCTTC. Amino acid sequence: CASRRLAGGFSNEQFF.

The CDR3 nucleotides read TGTGCCAGCAGCGTTAGCGGGGGGCCAGATACGCAGTATTTT. Residues: CASSVSGGPDTQYF. V gene TRBV9 combines with J gene TRBJ2-3, with 10 bases lining up with TRBD2. This CDR3 is 14 amino acids long. Germline V gene lookup returns CDR1 SGDLS and CDR2 YYNGEE. V lost 2 bases, J lost 4 bases, and 1 base stayed unmatched. Complete variable domain (other parts from reference TRBV9 and TRBJ2-3): DSGVTQTPKHLITATGQRVTLRCSPRSGDLSVYWYQQSLDQGLQFLIQYYNGEERAKGNILERFSAQQFPDLHSELNLSSLELGDSALYFCASSVSGGPDTQYFGPGTRLTVL.

V is TRBV11-2 and J is TRBJ2-1; 13 nucleotides line up with TRBD2. The germline gives CDR1 SGHAT, CDR2 FQNNGV. The CDR3 runs to 16 residues. The junction had 7 bases not matched to a gene; V was cut back by 5 bases and J by 6 bases. The CDR3 sequence: CASSARGLAGRNEQFF. The CDR3, as DNA: TGTGCCAGCAGCGCTAGGGGACTAGCGGGACGCAATGAGCAGTTCTTC.

This clone was seen once. The chain has TRBV5-6 and TRBJ2-1; D is uncertain. V was shortened by 4 bases and J by 4 bases, with 21 bases between the two germline ends. There are 17 residues in the CDR3. CDR1 is SGHDT and CDR2 is YYEEEE in the germline V gene. CDR3 region: CASSLNAEKWVYNEQFF. The CDR3 DNA reads as TGTGCCAGCAGCCTAAATGCGGAGAAATGGGTTTACAATGAGCAGTTCTTC.